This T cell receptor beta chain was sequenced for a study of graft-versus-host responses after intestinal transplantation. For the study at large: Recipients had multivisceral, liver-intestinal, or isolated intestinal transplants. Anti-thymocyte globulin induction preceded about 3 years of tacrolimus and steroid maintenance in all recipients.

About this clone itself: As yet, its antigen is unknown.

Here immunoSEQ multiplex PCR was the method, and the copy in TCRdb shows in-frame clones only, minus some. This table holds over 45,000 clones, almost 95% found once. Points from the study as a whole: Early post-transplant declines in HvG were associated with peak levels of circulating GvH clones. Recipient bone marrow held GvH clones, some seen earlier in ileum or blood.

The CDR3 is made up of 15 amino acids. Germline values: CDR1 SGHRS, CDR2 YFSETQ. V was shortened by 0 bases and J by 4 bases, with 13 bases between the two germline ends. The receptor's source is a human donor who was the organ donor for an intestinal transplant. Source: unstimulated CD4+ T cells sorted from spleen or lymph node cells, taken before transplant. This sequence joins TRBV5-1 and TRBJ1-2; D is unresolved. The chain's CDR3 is CASSLEPRTSYGYTF. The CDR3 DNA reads TGCGCCAGCAGCTTGGAGCCCCGAACCTCCTATGGCTACACCTTC.